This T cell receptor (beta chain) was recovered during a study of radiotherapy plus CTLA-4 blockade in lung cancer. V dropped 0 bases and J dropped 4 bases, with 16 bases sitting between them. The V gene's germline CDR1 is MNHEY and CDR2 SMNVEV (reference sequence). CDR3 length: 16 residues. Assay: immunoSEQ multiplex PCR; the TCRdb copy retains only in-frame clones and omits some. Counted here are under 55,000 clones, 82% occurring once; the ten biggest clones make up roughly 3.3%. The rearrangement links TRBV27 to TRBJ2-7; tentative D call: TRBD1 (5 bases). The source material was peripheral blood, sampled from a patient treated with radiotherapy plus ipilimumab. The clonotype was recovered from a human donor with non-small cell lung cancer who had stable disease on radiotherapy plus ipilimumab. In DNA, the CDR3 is TGTGCCAGCAGTTTATCTGGACAATCCGGCAGTTACGAGCAGTACTTC. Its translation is CASSLSGQSGSYEQYF.